This T cell receptor (beta chain) was identified during a study of cytomegalovirus exposure and HLA in healthy donors (dated by TCRdb to 2016 to 2017). A note on the overall study: An earlier analysis of 550 to 700 of the donors reported 250 to 300 Gb of sequence data and some 120 million unique TCR beta sequences from approximately 180 million T cells. About 280 gigabases of sequencing data and roughly 90 million unique TCR sequences were included in an early release covering several hundred HLA-typed donors. Among the roughly 400 genotyped donors, about 85% belonged to the genetic ancestry cluster associated with self-reported Caucasian donors. The aim of the study was to test whether cataloging public T cell receptors could identify signatures of past pathogen exposure. The study profiled the T cell repertoires of approximately 700 subjects by immunosequencing and related them to cytomegalovirus serostatus. Along with the approximately 700-subject first cohort, a separate validation cohort of around 110 different subjects was used. To predict cytomegalovirus infection status, the study brought together high-throughput TCR immunosequencing, statistical association of individual TCRs with disease status, and machine learning. A later analysis re-examined previously published TCR beta repertoires from 610 or so donors and added high-resolution HLA genotyping to investigate patterns of TCR occurrence. In the later analysis, no new phenotypic data were used to find candidate immune exposures; instead, reliance was placed on TCR beta sequences and their occurrence across donors. An earlier analysis of nearly 600 of the donors applied high-throughput TCR beta sequencing to assess whether each TCR beta V gene segment acted as functional or pseudogenic. Donor age, sex, ethnicity and CMV serostatus were compiled together with the repertoire data. A later genetic analysis used genome-wide SNP genotypes for about 55% of the 666 donors, treating that subset as a discovery cohort. All discovery cohort repertoires had been generated using a single sequencing platform. Class I and class II HLA loci were covered by the typing at four-digit resolution. The number of typed donors differed by locus: about 620-640 for A, B, C, DRB1 and DQB1; 522 for DQA1; roughly 600 for DPA1; and about 470 for DPB1. About five DR-DQ haplotypes were treated as single units for association and clustering because of strong linkage in the cohort. Among 350 to 400 genotyped donors of the cohort, an average of approximately 230,000 unique TCR beta nucleotide sequences were sequenced per donor, roughly 20% of them non-productive. Study-level results and caveats: Most TCR sequences were seen in very few donors, while some public TCRs were found in many individuals. Most CMV-associated TCR beta chains appeared to be HLA-restricted in a later analysis, and the HLA associations seemed to be driven largely by CMV exposure. In a later analysis, TCR association rates were found to vary across HLA loci, with the most associated TCRs seen for DRB1 alleles and the fewest for HLA-C alleles. A further reported finding was that TCR beta sequences accurately predicted the HLA-A and HLA-B alleles for most subjects in the first cohort. Because counts were too low, about 15 rarely observed V segments, including chromosome 9 orphons, were left out of the earlier analysis of 587 of the donors. In a later analysis, HLA-associated TCR beta chains showed more clonal expansion and lower generation probabilities than non-associated chains that were equally common. The classifier was reported to diagnose cytomegalovirus status with high specificity and sensitivity in both the original cohort and the validation cohort. The sequencing pipeline was judged likely to have produced a cluster of highly shared sequence variants as a technical artifact. Because HLA typing was missing for some donors at each locus, association tests included only the typed subset. In vitro tests confirmed that a few of the cytomegalovirus-associated TCR beta chains recognize cytomegalovirus antigens. Linkage disequilibrium might explain the correlated functional status among segregating V segments, but an unknown experimental factor could not be ruled out. The cohort was sequenced for TCR beta chains only, and without alpha or paired-chain data the features that could be detected were limited. In a later genetic analysis, fewer N-insertions in productive TCRs were reported among donors in an Asian-associated ancestry cluster than the approximately 630-donor mean. Immune exposure information for the cohort was limited to CMV serostatus. In a later analysis, several top co-occurrence clusters were reported to appear linked to parvovirus B19, influenza, CMV and Epstein-Barr virus. Assigning TCR associations to individual alleles was difficult when HLA alleles, especially DR and DQ, strongly co-occurred. An association between a missense DCLRE1C variant and V-gene and J-gene trimming of TCR beta chains was found in a later genetic analysis and replicated in an independent cohort. A total of 150 to 200 TCR beta chains were listed by the study as associated with cytomegalovirus. Sequencing depth was assumed to be roughly uniform across donors in the presence/absence analyses, though that assumption may not hold. Specific HLA alleles were associated with roughly 17,000 TCR beta sequences at a false discovery rate of 0.05 in a later analysis. Because the 87-base-pair reads could not distinguish some IMGT-functional V segments, including TRBV6-2 and TRBV6-3, those segments were excluded. Broadly in line with IMGT annotations, most TCR beta V segments showed up in productive rearrangements about 90% or about 30% of the time in an earlier analysis of under 700 of the donors. According to the authors, the approach could potentially be generalized to other disease states and immunological phenotypes.

The cohort was made up of 500 to 800 healthy bone marrow donors. At the time of sampling, all cohort members were nominally healthy, though unrecorded immune exposures were likely present. The donor tested CMV seronegative and was one of the 352 seronegative cohort members. A peripheral blood sample was provided by each donor, and peripheral blood mononuclear cells were used for TCR beta sequencing. The Qiagen DNeasy Blood Extraction Kit was used to extract genomic DNA from the blood cell samples. Library creation used the immunoSEQ multiplex PCR assay. The multiplex PCR relied on a mix of 60 forward primers for TCR Vbeta segments and 13 reverse primers for TCR Jbeta segments. The CDR3 region of rearranged TCR beta genes was amplified from genomic DNA with a multiplex PCR assay. The Illumina HiSeq System was used to sequence the amplified TCR beta libraries as 87-base-pair reads. The original methods were these. A later analysis counted tens of millions of unique TCR beta chains across the 550 to 800 repertoires, and about 10 million of these chains were shared by at least two donors. Raw reads were error-corrected and collapsed into unique sequences with a nearest-neighbor algorithm that merged closely related sequences to remove PCR and sequencing errors. CDR3 sequences were aligned to IMGT reference sequences to assign V, D and J gene segments. For a sequence to be retained, a match of at least six nucleotides was required to both a V gene segment and a J gene segment. A rearrangement was called productive if the CDR3 had no stop codons and remained in frame with V and J, and every other rearrangement was called non-productive. Following IMGT convention, CDR3 was defined as the stretch from the second conserved V-encoded cysteine up to the conserved J-encoded phenylalanine. The earlier analysis of 450 to 750 of the donors excluded any sequence lacking an unambiguous match to a single V gene segment. An earlier analysis of a few hundred of the donors classified V segments as functional when productive rearrangements were above 56.7% and as segregating when the standard deviation between donors was above 5%. A statistical classification framework was built for diagnosing cytomegalovirus status from the catalog of TCR beta chain sequences. A later analysis assigned V and J genes by comparing TCR nucleotide sequences with IMGT/GENE-DB human TR gene sequences. Using the TCRdist pipeline, a later analysis assigned CDR3 sequences along with most-parsimonious VDJ recombination scenarios. A later analysis defined each TCR beta chain by its CDR3 amino acid sequence plus V-gene family, and excluded reads lacking a unique V-gene family. As a way to deal with suspected cross-contamination and a sequencing artifact, a later analysis dropped 450 to 600 nucleotide sequences that were highly shared and had low generation probability. In a later analysis, a clonal expansion index was calculated for each public chain from normalized within-repertoire ranks of inferred template counts. In a later analysis, generation probabilities were computed using a VDJ recombination model fitted to out-of-frame rearrangements, and the results were checked against IGoR. In a later analysis, TCR-TCR, TCR-HLA and TCR-CMV co-occurrence was scored with hypergeometric tests, and a repertoire-size bias correction was applied to TCR pairs. False discovery rates were estimated in a later analysis by permuting HLA or CMV assignments 20 times. A later analysis grouped co-occurring TCRs with DBSCAN, adding TCRdist sequence similarity when clustering within HLA-allele-positive subsets. Repertoires with fewer than 30,000 or more than 120,000 public chains were left out of co-occurrence clustering, as were about 5 repertoires with anomalous nucleotide sharing. The table comes from immuneACCESS by way of TCRdb, which keeps in-frame sequences with V and J called. Part of the clones is missing from these tables; in studies checked, under half for an unresolved V gene and the rest for unknown reasons. That table furnishes V, J and clone size, whereas the DNA furnished D and trimming. Here the sample has 150,000 to 200,000 clones; around four fifths occur a single time. The biggest ten clones account for roughly 1.9% of the sample.

Remarks on this clone: The antigen it recognizes is unknown. Qualities for individual bases were not recorded, and no much larger clone is one base off.

Germline trimming: 5 bases from V, 5 bases from J; junction bases outside gene matches: 10. From the cysteine up to the phenylalanine, the CDR3 has a length of 15 residues. Only the CDR3 DNA is retained, 45 bases long and in frame from the first base. The germline V gene gives CDR1 as MNHNS and CDR2 as SASEGT. The rearrangement combines TRBV6-1 with TRBJ1-2; 8 central nucleotides agree with TRBD1. Sequencing was carried out using PBMCs. This TCR derives from a female donor in good health and CMV-seronegative. In nucleotide form, the sequence is TGTGCCAGCAGTCCCCGGGGGACAGGAACTTATGGCTACACCTTC. Its translation is CASSPRGTGTYGYTF.